Presented here are 13 T cell receptor beta chains from one specimen sequenced in a study of blood T cell repertoires in COVID-19. Profiled with immunoSEQ multiplex PCR; TCRdb holds only in-frame clones, not every one. The table shows about 200,000 clones, with roughly 85% occurring only once. Sequencing was carried out using peripheral blood. These receptors originate from a woman aged 70-85 years with COVID-19, enrolled during active disease.

The chain links TRBV19 to TRBJ2-2; 8 bases agree with TRBD1. The V and J ends lost 2 bases and 4 bases, in that order; junction bases with no gene match: 6. The germline V gene has CDR1 LNHDA and CDR2 SQIVND (reference sequence). The CDR3 spans 16 residues. CDR3 bases: TGTGCCAGTAGTATACTCACGACAGGGGCCACCGGGGAGCTGTTTTTT. It yields the protein CASSILTTGATGELFF.

V is TRBV7-9 and J is TRBJ1-2, with 10 bases fitting TRBD1. The junction had 7 bases not matched to a gene; V was cut back by 1 base and J by 2 bases. The CDR3 spans 17 residues. Per germline, CDR1 SEHNR and CDR2 FQNEAQ (reference sequence). CDR3: CASSLGGDRGTNYGYTF. The CDR3 DNA sequence: TGTGCCAGCAGCTTAGGAGGGGACAGGGGAACGAACTATGGCTACACCTTC.

The V and J genes are TRBV27 and TRBJ1-6, with D perhaps matching TRBD1 (6 bases). Germline assignment: CDR1 MNHEY and CDR2 SMNVEV (reference sequence). V lost 5 bases to trimming and J lost 9 bases, with 11 bases between them. The CDR3 is 13 amino acids. CDR3 coding DNA: TGTGCCAGCAGTGGGACAAGGGGTTCACCCCTCCACTTT. Its protein product is CASSGTRGSPLHF.

This chain uses TRBV6-5 with TRBJ1-1, with TRBD1 matching over 8 bases. Germline V lookup: CDR1 MNHEY, CDR2 SVGAGI. The CDR3 is made up of 14 amino acids. V dropped 6 bases and J dropped 7; count of bases not matched to a gene: 10. CDR3 amino acids: CASSSPGGFNEAFF. DNA of the CDR3: TGTGCCAGCAGCAGTCCAGGGGGCTTTAATGAAGCTTTCTTT.

This sequence joins TRBV4-1 and TRBJ1-1, with 8 bases fitting TRBD1. Germline values: CDR1 MGHRA, CDR2 YSYEKL. J gave up 0 bases and V 2 bases, and 2 bases lay outside the gene matches. The CDR3 extends over 15 amino acids. The CDR3 here is CASSQQDRVNTEAFF. The CDR3 nucleotides are TGCGCCAGCAGCCAACAGGACAGGGTGAACACTGAAGCTTTCTTT.

The chain is built from TRBV7-3 and TRBJ2-3, with 8 bases identical to TRBD1. The V gene's germline CDR1 is SGHTA and CDR2 FQGTGA. Trimming at V came to 2 bases and at J to 2 bases, leaving 3 bases not matched to a gene. The CDR3 extends over 15 amino acids. This CDR3 is CASSLGTGNTDTQYF. The CDR3 DNA reads TGTGCCAGCAGCTTAGGGACAGGTAACACAGATACGCAGTATTTT.

V and J are TRBV5-1 and TRBJ2-7, with 7 nucleotides matching TRBD2. With 8 bases clipped from V and 5 bases from J, the junction kept 10 bases outside the gene matches. This CDR3 is built from 13 residues. The germline CDR1 and CDR2 sequences are SGHRS and YFSETQ. In DNA, the CDR3 is TGCGCCAGTATGGTAGCGGGTGGCGACGAGCAGTACTTC. This gives the protein CASMVAGGDEQYF.

The chain has TRBV6-6 and TRBJ1-5; maybe TRBD1 (6 bases). Germline CDR1 MNHNY, CDR2 SVGAGI (reference sequence). Trimming shortened V by 6 bases and J by 3 bases, and 18 bases separated the two germline ends. The CDR3 has 16 residues. CDR3 loop: CASRLQGTRDNQPQHF. CDR3 nucleotides: TGTGCCAGCAGGCTACAGGGAACGAGGGACAATCAGCCCCAGCATTTT.

The V call is TRBV3-1 (or the pseudogene TRBV3-2), the J call TRBJ2-7, with D hard to call. V shed 4 bases and J shed 6 bases, with 10 bases lying between them. CDR3 length equals 12 residues. The germline V gene has CDR1 LGHDT and CDR2 YNNKEL (reference sequence). The CDR3 DNA sequence: TGTGCCAGCAGCCCTCGACTGGGCGAGCAGTACTTC. Residues: CASSPRLGEQYF.

The chain has TRBV5-1 and TRBJ1-5; 9 bases are shared with TRBD1. This CDR3 contains 15 residues. Trimming at V came to 4 bases and at J to 7 bases, leaving 9 bases not matched to a gene. CDR1 is SGHRS, CDR2 YFSETQ, per germline. In DNA form, the CDR3 reads TGCGCCAGCAGCCCAACAGGGGGCGCAGAACAGCCCCAGCATTTT. It specifies CASSPTGGAEQPQHF.

This chain joins TRBV19 and TRBJ2-5; 7 positions agree with TRBD2. V shed 6 bases and J 7 bases; nucleotides not matched to a gene: 14. CDR1 and CDR2 (germline): LNHDA, SQIVND (reference sequence). The CDR3 totals 15 residues. CDR3 in DNA: TGTGCCAGTAGCGGCCCCCGGGACGAGCGGGGGACCCAGTACTTC. This codes for CASSGPRDERGTQYF.

The chain recombines TRBV6-5 with TRBJ2-7, with D tentatively TRBD1 (6 bases). The V end was cut by 3 bases, the J end by 0 bases, with 15 bases between. This CDR3 region has 16 residues. CDR1 and CDR2 (germline): MNHEY, SVGAGI. The CDR3 region is CASSYKARGPSYEQYF. In nucleotides, the CDR3 is TGTGCCAGCAGTTATAAGGCCAGGGGTCCCTCCTACGAGCAGTACTTC.

J is TRBJ1-1 and V is TRBV25-1; 7 bases match TRBD1. Germline-derived CDR1 and CDR2 are MGHDK and SYGVNS. There are 15 residues in the CDR3. The V gene end was trimmed by 9 bases and the J gene end by 1 base; junction bases not matched to a gene: 11. For the CDR3, the DNA is TGTGCCAGTACCCGATCGGGACAGAAGAACACTGAAGCTTTCTTT. Protein product: CASTRSGQKNTEAFF.